This section outlines one T cell receptor beta chain sequence together with its context. Its antigen is undetermined. PCR was performed using 60 Vbeta and 13 Jbeta primers. Libraries were prepared by immunoSEQ multiplex PCR; TCRdb keeps only in-frame clonotypes and omits some of them. Of some 140,000 clones listed, about 84% are singletons. These data originate in a study of cytomegalovirus exposure and HLA in healthy donors. Germline trimming cut 0 bases from V and 9 bases from J; bases unmatched to any gene: 5. The CDR3 runs 15 residues. CDR1 is SGHRS, CDR2 YFSETQ, per germline. General observations from the study: A later analysis linked a missense DCLRE1C variant to TCR beta V- and J-gene trimming.

What was sequenced was PBMCs. The receptor was derived from a woman aged 40 to 49 in good health and CMV-seropositive. The chain is built from TRBV5-1 and TRBJ2-1; 11 nucleotides match TRBD2. The CDR3 DNA reads TGCGCCAGCAGCTTGGCGACTAGCGGGACCGCTGAGCAGTTCTTC. It specifies CASSLATSGTAEQFF.